Below, one T cell receptor (beta chain) is given with its context. V dropped 3 bases and J dropped 8 bases, with 13 bases sitting between them. Germline V gives CDR1 KGHSH, CDR2 LQKENI. The CDR3 is 13 residues long. The data derive from a study of blood T cell repertoires in COVID-19. The method was immunoSEQ multiplex PCR; TCRdb's version includes in-frame clones alone and lacks a portion of them. The sample includes 75,000 to 85,000 clones, roughly 84% of them seen just once. Sequencing used peripheral blood. This sequence joins TRBV18 and TRBJ1-2; TRBD1 might be the D (5 bases). This receptor was identified in a man aged 55-75 years with COVID-19, enrolled during active disease. CDR3 DNA: TGTGCCAGCTCACCTGAGGGGAGGCAGGGCTACACCTTC. Residues: CASSPEGRQGYTF.